This T cell receptor (beta chain) derives from a study of blood T cell repertoires in COVID-19. Turning to the study itself: Nucleic acid was either cDNA or gDNA, and it came from T cells, B-cell-depleted T cells, or PBMCs.

V was clipped by 5 bases and J by 3 bases; unmatched bases: 7. The germline CDR1 and CDR2 sequences are MDHEN and SYDVKM. The CDR3 is 15 amino acids. In assigning cohorts, the study relied on participant-reported clinical history. In the original analysis: Amplified reference gene primers provided the basis for estimating nucleated cell counts. The repertoire was sequenced with immunoSEQ multiplex PCR; TCRdb's copy has only in-frame clones and lacks some. That table supplies the V and J calls and clone size; D and trimming were determined from the DNA. The sample includes about 300,000 clones, around 84% seen only once; the top ten take less than 4.5%. The sample holds one count of this clone.

Sequenced input: PBMCs or T cells enriched from blood (not recorded which). The chain links TRBV28 to TRBJ2-3; 8 bases fit TRBD2. The receptor was isolated from a man aged 25 to 40 who had recovered from COVID-19. The CDR3 sequence: CASSVGGAVTDTQYF. For the CDR3, the DNA is TGTGCCAGCAGTGTCGGGGGGGCGGTAACAGATACGCAGTATTTT.